The table lists the clone carrying this TCR beta chain with a few counts. Antigen unknown. The sequence runs out 3 residues before the end of the CDR3; the remainder is reconstructed from the germline J gene. Of CVID subjects, some 15 were female and approximately 31 male, mean age around 36. Blood samples were heparinized, about 4.5 to 8 ml per donor. The data belong to a study of T cell clonality in common variable immunodeficiency. Study-level points and caveats: Reportedly, TCR beta sequences from common variable immunodeficiency showed fewer deletions and N-nucleotide insertions. Repertoire-complication correlations in CVID were limited by patient heterogeneity.

The CDR3 is 13 amino acids. Germline values: CDR1 DFQATT, CDR2 SNEGSKA (reference sequence). V shed 3 bases and J shed 5 bases, with 13 bases lying between them. TCRdb keeps only in-frame clones here, not all; method: immunoSEQ multiplex PCR. The sample presents approximately 26,000 clones, none singletons. The V call is TRBV20-1, the J call TRBJ2-5; D may be TRBD2 (6 bases). Sequencing was performed on peripheral blood mononuclear cells. This receptor was obtained from a human donor with common variable immunodeficiency. The CDR3 loop is CSARGGILETQYF. The covered CDR3 bases are TGCAGTGCTAGGGGCGGGATATTGGAGACC.